This TCR beta chain derives from a study of identical twins. A universal primer site was added by template switching, and unique molecular identifiers were carried by the cDNA. TCRdb re-called the 5' RACE reads with MiXCR, one entry per CDR3 protein. The table lists 1.5 million to 2 million distinct CDR3 sequences, under 35% of them singletons. The length of the CDR3 is 14 residues. Germline values: CDR1 SGHVS, CDR2 FQNEAQ. V shed 5 bases and J 5 bases; nucleotides not matched to a gene: 6. Study-wide results and limits: The abundant beta clonotypes from cord blood had fewer insertions, and memory repertoires had none of this. The same donors were not followed; conclusions instead depended on cross-sectional statistical analysis. Partly confounded zero-insertion analyses could result from invariant MAIT and iNKT cells.

Comment on this clonotype: What it binds is not known.

The V call is TRBV7-8, the J call TRBJ1-1, with 9 bases identical to TRBD1. The source material was cord blood. This clonotype originated in a newborn girl in good health. In DNA form, the CDR3 reads TGTGCCAGCAGCACCTGGACAGGGGTGACTGAAGCTTTCTTT. Protein: CASSTWTGVTEAFF.